This entry concerns a single TCR beta chain. This CDR3 is built from 13 residues. Looked up from germline, CDR1 is SGHTA and CDR2 is FQGTGA. Trimming took off 6 bases at V and 2 bases at J, with 9 bases between the two ends. This sample stems from a study of control samples from healthy donors and cancer patients. Using immunoSEQ multiplex PCR, the repertoire was profiled, and TCRdb retains in-frame clones only, with some absent. The sample yields about 120,000 clones, 80% to 90% seen once. Material: blood. The V call is TRBV7-3, the J call TRBJ2-3; D is perhaps TRBD2 (5 bases). The receptor was derived from a man aged 55-75 years in good health. The CDR3 DNA sequence: TGTGCCAGCAGTTCGGGGTACACAGATACGCAGTATTTT. Translating it yields CASSSGYTDTQYF.